What follows are 32 T cell receptor beta chains derived from one specimen sequenced in a study of a mutant IDH1 vaccine in newly diagnosed glioma. Regarding time point: week 35, safety follow-up. A 20-mer mutant IDH1 peptide at 300 ug was injected subcutaneously with topical imiquimod. Libraries were prepared by immunoSEQ multiplex PCR; TCRdb keeps only in-frame clonotypes and omits some of them. Of 30,000 to 40,000 clones in the sample, around four fifths were seen once. No cognate antigen is known for these TCRs. The sequencing used PBMCs, collected from a glioma patient whose treatment included an IDH1 peptide vaccine. The receptors come from a man aged 35 to 55 with glioma. Some clones in this sample may be carry-over from other donors' samples.

This clone was observed a handful of times. The chain combines TRBV7-2 with TRBJ2-2; D is tentatively TRBD1 or TRBD2 (5 bases each). The ends were cut back, 5 bases at V and 7 bases at J, with 20 bases in the middle. CDR3 size: 16 residues. Looked up from germline, CDR1 is SGHTA and CDR2 is FQGNSA. DNA of the CDR3: TGTGCCAGCAGCCGCTCCGGGGCCGGATTAGACGGGGAGCTGTTTTTT. Its translation: CASSRSGAGLDGELFF. Together with reference TRBV7-2 and TRBJ2-2, the CDR3 gives the full variable domain: GAGVSQSPSNKVTEKGKDVELRCDPISGHTALYWYRQSLGQGLEFLIYFQGNSAPDKSGLPSDRFSAERTGGSVSTLTIQRTQQEDSAVYLCASSRSGAGLDGELFFGEGSRLTVL.

The V and J genes are TRBV9 and TRBJ1-4; 7 positions agree with TRBD1. V lost 4 bases to trimming and J lost 0 bases; unmatched junction nucleotides: 6. This CDR3 has 16 residues. Germline CDR1 and CDR2: SGDLS and YYNGEE. The CDR3 sequence: CASSPRDRPTNEKLFF. The CDR3, as DNA: TGTGCCAGCAGCCCCCGGGACAGACCAACTAATGAAAAACTGTTTTTT. The full variable domain, with the rest looked up from reference TRBV9 and TRBJ1-4, is DSGVTQTPKHLITATGQRVTLRCSPRSGDLSVYWYQQSLDQGLQFLIQYYNGEERAKGNILERFSAQQFPDLHSELNLSSLELGDSALYFCASSPRDRPTNEKLFFGSGTQLSVL.

This clone appeared a few times. The gene calls are TRBV6-5 and TRBJ2-7, with D tentatively TRBD2 (6 bases). Trimming stripped 7 bases from V and 5 bases from J, with 15 bases between. Germline V gene lookup returns CDR1 MNHEY and CDR2 SVGAGI. This CDR3 region has 13 residues. CDR3 protein: CASTPSGGNEQYF. CDR3 in DNA: TGTGCCAGCACCCCCAGTGGAGGGAACGAGCAGTACTTC.

J is TRBJ1-5 and V is TRBV4-2; 8 nucleotides match TRBD1. Trimming cost V 0 bases and J 4 bases; bases outside gene matches: 5. This CDR3 comprises 16 residues. The germline gives CDR1 LGHNA, CDR2 YNFKEQ. CDR3 nucleotide sequence: TGTGCCAGCAGCCAAGATCACGGGACAGGAAATCAGCCCCAGCATTTT. Translation: CASSQDHGTGNQPQHF.

In its sample, this clone was seen a few times. The chain joins TRBV7-9 to TRBJ2-5; 9 bases are shared with TRBD2. This CDR3 region has 15 residues. In germline, CDR1 is SEHNR, CDR2 FQNEAQ (reference sequence). Germline trimming cut 3 bases from V and 3 bases from J; bases unmatched to any gene: 5. Here the CDR3 reads CASSLSGGTKETQYF. In DNA form, the CDR3 reads TGTGCCAGCAGCTTGAGCGGGGGGACGAAAGAGACCCAGTACTTC.

This clone was observed a single time. The chain carries TRBV5-1 and TRBJ1-2; 9 bases map to TRBD1. Germline CDR1 reads SGHRS; CDR2 reads YFSETQ. This CDR3 contains 18 residues. The V segment lost 7 bases and the J segment 8 bases; nucleotides outside the gene matches: 24. In DNA form, the CDR3 reads TGCGCCAGCGCCTACTTACAGGGGGCATCTGGCTCCCACAAGGGCTACACCTTC. It yields the protein CASAYLQGASGSHKGYTF.

This clone was recorded once. The sample holds other DNA sequences that translate to the same CDR3. The chain is built from TRBV30 and TRBJ1-2; the D is unclear. Trimming took off 0 bases at V and 2 bases at J, with 10 bases between the two ends. Germline-derived CDR1 and CDR2 are GTSNPN and SVGIG (reference sequence). This CDR3 is 14 amino acids long. The CDR3 is CAWSVLGRNYGYTF. In nucleotides, the CDR3 is TGTGCCTGGAGTGTACTTGGCAGGAACTATGGCTACACCTTC.

This clone was picked up a small number of times. The chain combines TRBV30 with TRBJ1-5; TRBD1 is a possible D gene (5 bases). Deletions cut 2 bases from V and 3 bases from J, with 8 bases between. CDR3 size: 13 residues. Looked up from germline, CDR1 is GTSNPN and CDR2 is SVGIG (reference sequence). The CDR3 spells CAWSPGPNQPQHF. DNA of the CDR3: TGTGCCTGGAGTCCAGGGCCCAATCAGCCCCAGCATTTT.

This clone was detected only once. The V call is TRBV7-8, the J call TRBJ1-2; 11 bases agree with TRBD1. The CDR3 totals 17 residues. Germline CDR1 is SGHVS and CDR2 is FQNEAQ. V was clipped by 4 bases and J by 3 bases; unmatched bases: 10. CDR3: CASSYPGQGGLDYGYTF. The CDR3 DNA is TGTGCCAGCAGCTACCCGGGACAGGGGGGCTTGGACTATGGCTACACCTTC.

The V call is TRBV28, the J call TRBJ2-5; TRBD2 aligns across 7 bases. The J call is in doubt because the DNA end fits TRBJ2-7 better. Germline V CDR1 and CDR2: MDHEN, SYDVKM. The CDR3 is 15 amino acids. In DNA form, the CDR3 reads TGTGCCAGCACCTCCGAGCGGGGCGGATGGTACGAGCAGTACTTC. Translation gives CASTSERGGWYEQYF.

J is TRBJ1-2 and V is TRBV5-1, with D possibly matching TRBD1 (6 bases). V lost 0 bases and J 7 bases, leaving 10 bases between the germline ends. Germline V gene data show CDR1 as SGHRS and CDR2 as YFSETQ. This CDR3 spans 13 amino acids. The CDR3 is CASSLDRAGGYTF. The CDR3 DNA follows: TGCGCCAGCAGCTTGGACAGGGCGGGTGGCTACACCTTC.

V usage is TRBV5-1 and J usage is TRBJ1-1; possibly TRBD1 for D (5 bases). V gave up 4 bases and J gave up 5 bases, with 18 bases separating them. Germline V gene lookup returns CDR1 SGHRS and CDR2 YFSETQ. The CDR3 length is 15 residues. For the CDR3, the DNA is TGCGCCAGCAGCCCCTGGGACGGCGGGGAGACTGAAGCTTTCTTT. Translating gives CASSPWDGGETEAFF.

The gene calls are TRBV19 and TRBJ1-1; 8 bases line up with TRBD1. The J segment lost 10 bases and the V segment lost 10 bases, leaving 17 bases of the junction unmatched. Germline lookup yields CDR1 LNHDA and CDR2 SQIVND (reference sequence). This CDR3 has 14 amino acids. The CDR3 nucleotides are TGTGCCACCCGGGGAGGACAGGGATTCCCTGGAGCTTTCTTT. Residues: CATRGGQGFPGAFF.

This clone was seen a single time. The V and J genes are TRBV5-5 and TRBJ2-7; no clear D. The CDR3 has 15 amino acids. Germline values: CDR1 SGHKS, CDR2 YYEKEE (reference sequence). V lost 0 bases and J 6 bases, leaving 16 bases between the germline ends. CDR3 nucleotides: TGTGCCAGCAGCTTGGAGGCCTGGGGAAGGAGCGAGCAGTACTTC. Translating it yields CASSLEAWGRSEQYF.

The J gene is TRBJ1-1, the V gene TRBV5-4; 10 bases match TRBD1. The V gene end was trimmed by 3 bases and the J gene end by 4 bases; junction bases not matched to a gene: 6. The CDR3 runs 15 residues. Looked up from germline, CDR1 is SGHNT and CDR2 is YYREEE (reference sequence). The CDR3 sequence: CASSSRDRGVTEAFF. For the CDR3, the DNA is TGTGCCAGCAGCTCCAGGGACAGGGGAGTCACTGAAGCTTTCTTT. The full variable domain, in which reference TRBV5-4 and TRBJ1-1 provide the parts outside the CDR3, is ETGVTQSPTHLIKTRGQQVTLRCSSQSGHNTVSWYQQALGQGPQFIFQYYREEENGRGNFPPRFSGLQFPNYSSELNVNALELDDSALYLCASSSRDRGVTEAFFGQGTRLTVV.

The sample holds one count of this clone. The chain joins TRBV4-1 to TRBJ2-3, with D perhaps matching TRBD1 (7 bases). Germline V lookup: CDR1 MGHRA, CDR2 YSYEKL. Trimming cost V 4 bases and J 2 bases, with 16 bases left between them. The CDR3 runs to 16 residues. In nucleotides, the CDR3 is TGCGCCAGCAGCCCAAGCCAGGGGGGTTCCACAGATACGCAGTATTTT. As protein: CASSPSQGGSTDTQYF.

V gene TRBV29-1 combines with J gene TRBJ1-1; D remains unclear. The CDR3 extends over 14 amino acids. In germline, CDR1 is SQVTM, CDR2 ANQGSEA. Trimming left V 3 bases short and J 1 base short, with 12 bases between. The CDR3 nucleotides are TGCAGCGTTGATTCCAGGCCGGAGAACACTGAAGCTTTCTTT. Its translation: CSVDSRPENTEAFF.

The chain combines TRBV28 with TRBJ2-5; D gene ambiguous. Trimming removed 6 bases at V and 0 bases at J, with 17 bases between. The CDR3 length is 16 residues. Germline V lookup: CDR1 MDHEN, CDR2 SYDVKM. The CDR3 region is CASRPDEGWYQETQYF. CDR3 nucleotide sequence: TGTGCCAGCAGACCGGATGAAGGGTGGTACCAAGAGACCCAGTACTTC.

The V call is TRBV7-2, the J call TRBJ1-2; no reliable D call. This CDR3 comprises 15 residues. Germline CDR1 and CDR2: SGHTA and FQGNSA. The germline V and J ends were trimmed by 5 bases and 4 bases, with 17 bases remaining between them. The CDR3 region has the DNA TGTGCCAGCAGCCGAAACACAGAACTCAGCTATGGCTACACCTTC. This translates into CASSRNTELSYGYTF.

This CDR3 reads CASSVTSGVAYGYTF. Written as DNA, the CDR3 is TGTGCCAGCAGTGTTACCTCAGGGGTTGCGTATGGCTACACCTTC. The J gene is TRBJ1-2, the V gene TRBV6-5; D is possibly TRBD1 (6 bases). The V gene lost 5 bases and the J gene lost 5 bases, with 18 bases spanning the gap. The CDR3 length is 15 residues. Germline lookup yields CDR1 MNHEY and CDR2 SVGAGI.

The gene calls are TRBV9 and TRBJ1-4; D uncertain. Germline-derived CDR1 and CDR2 are SGDLS and YYNGEE. The V gene lost 1 base and the J gene lost 10 bases, with 23 bases spanning the gap. The CDR3 sequence is 17 residues long. In nucleotides, the CDR3 is TGTGCCAGCAGCGTATCTTGGTTAGGGAGGGCGGAGGCAAAACTGTTTTTT. Residues: CASSVSWLGRAEAKLFF.

This clone was seen a handful of times. The V call is TRBV6-5, the J call TRBJ2-1; the D gene is possibly TRBD1 (5 bases). The CDR3 length is 15 residues. The germline V gene encodes CDR1 MNHEY and CDR2 SVGAGI. V lost 5 bases and J lost 4, with 15 bases in between. The chain's CDR3 is CASSITGREYNEQFF. CDR3 nucleotides: TGTGCCAGCAGTATAACAGGAAGAGAGTACAATGAGCAGTTCTTC.

This sequence joins TRBV6-7 and TRBJ1-1; TRBD1 matches at 9 bases. TRBV6-7 is reported as an ORF; its role is uncertain. V lost 9 bases, J lost 5 bases, and 7 bases stayed unmatched. There are 13 residues in the CDR3. CDR3 coding DNA: TGTGCCAGACCGGGACAGGGAGAGACTGAAGCTTTCTTT. Its protein is CARPGQGETEAFF.

The V call is TRBV7-6, the J call TRBJ2-7; D not certain. This CDR3 region has 13 residues. The V and J ends lost 3 bases and 2 bases respectively, with 8 bases between them. Germline CDR1 and CDR2: SGHVS and FNYEAQ. The CDR3 DNA sequence: TGTGCCAGCAGCTTTGGCAGCCCCTACGAGCAGTACTTC. Its translation is CASSFGSPYEQYF.

In its sample, this clone was seen once. The V and J genes are TRBV5-1 and TRBJ2-5, with TRBD1 identical over 7 bases. The junction had 5 bases not matched to a gene; V was cut back by 2 bases and J by 1 base. The CDR3 totals 15 residues. CDR1 is SGHRS and CDR2 is YFSETQ in the germline V gene. CDR3 sequence reads: CASSFVDRAQETQYF. The CDR3 DNA is TGCGCCAGCAGCTTCGTCGACAGGGCCCAAGAGACCCAGTACTTC.

The V gene is TRBV7-9, the J gene TRBJ2-7; D unclear. Trimming shortened V by 5 bases and J by 4 bases, and 6 bases separated the two germline ends. Germline values: CDR1 SEHNR, CDR2 FQNEAQ (reference sequence). This CDR3 spans 11 amino acids. CDR3 coding DNA: TGTGCCAGCAGCCCGAGTTACGAGCAGTACTTC. Its translation is CASSPSYEQYF.

This clone was seen a few times. The chain employs TRBV18 and TRBJ1-5; 10 bases line up with TRBD1. The CDR3 spans 15 residues. Germline CDR1 KGHSH, CDR2 LQKENI. Trimming at V came to 5 bases and at J to 6 bases, leaving 7 bases not matched to a gene. The CDR3 DNA follows: TGTGCCAGCTCAATGACAGGGGGCGTGGGTCAGCCCCAGCATTTT. Amino acid sequence: CASSMTGGVGQPQHF. Supplemented by reference TRBV18 and TRBJ1-5, the full variable domain reads NAGVMQNPRHLVRRRGQEARLRCSPMKGHSHVYWYRQLPEEGLKFMVYLQKENIIDESGMPKERFSAEFPKEGPSILRIQQVVRGDSAAYFCASSMTGGVGQPQHFGDGTRLSIL.

The gene calls are TRBV6-1 and TRBJ2-5; no definite D call. Trimming removed 6 bases at V and 11 bases at J, with 22 bases between. This CDR3 spans 14 amino acids. The V gene's germline CDR1 is MNHNS and CDR2 SASEGT. In DNA, the CDR3 is TGTGCCAGCAGAGTACCTACGACAAGGTCAGAGCAGTACTTC. Its protein product is CASRVPTTRSEQYF.

The CDR3 coding sequence is TGTGCCAGCAGCCAAGAGTCATGGGGGACAGGGGACAGCAATGAGCAGTTCTTC. It codes for CASSQESWGTGDSNEQFF. The rearrangement uses TRBV4-2 and TRBJ2-1; 10 bases agree with TRBD1. The J segment lost 6 bases and the V segment lost 0 bases, leaving 11 bases of the junction unmatched. Germline V lookup: CDR1 LGHNA, CDR2 YNFKEQ. The CDR3 is 18 amino acids.

The V call is TRBV18, the J call TRBJ2-7; D unclear. The ends were cut back, 6 bases at V and 3 bases at J, with 12 bases in the middle. From germline, CDR1 is KGHSH and CDR2 LQKENI. The CDR3 loop spans 13 amino acids. This chain's CDR3 is CASSHMENYEQYF. The CDR3 nucleotides read TGTGCCAGCTCCCACATGGAAAACTACGAGCAGTACTTC.

In DNA form, the CDR3 reads TGTGCCAGACAGGGCGATGGGGCCTACAATGAGCAGTTCTTC. It specifies CARQGDGAYNEQFF. The chain carries TRBV30 and TRBJ2-1, with TRBD1 identical over 7 bases. The V gene end was trimmed by 8 bases and the J gene end by 2 bases; junction bases not matched to a gene: 9. CDR1 is GTSNPN and CDR2 is SVGIG in the germline V gene (reference sequence). This CDR3 is 14 amino acids long.

This rearrangement joins TRBV6-1 to TRBJ1-1; TRBD1 aligns across 7 bases. The V gene end was trimmed by 7 bases and the J gene end by 0 bases; junction bases not matched to a gene: 2. Germline-derived CDR1 and CDR2 are MNHNS and SASEGT. The CDR3 loop spans 13 amino acids. CDR3 bases: TGTGCCAGCACTGGACAGGTGAACACTGAAGCTTTCTTT. Translating gives CASTGQVNTEAFF.